These 10 T cell receptor beta chains originate from one sample sequenced in a study of CD8 T cells in Susac syndrome. A quantity of about 0.5 to 1 ug RNA underwent reverse transcription using random hexamers. TCRdb used MiXCR to reprocess the immunoSEQ multiplex PCR reads, holding one entry per CDR3 protein. The sample has about 90,000 distinct CDR3 sequences, roughly 96% seen once; the top ten hold roughly 0.62%. The sample taken for sequencing was CD8+ T cells from PBMCs. All receptors derive from a human donor with Susac syndrome.

The V gene is TRBV15, the J gene TRBJ2-1, with D hard to call. Per germline, CDR1 LNHNV and CDR2 YYDKDF (reference sequence). The CDR3 runs to 13 residues. The V gene lost 5 bases and the J gene lost 2 bases, with 7 bases spanning the gap. Written as DNA, the CDR3 is TGTGCCACCAGCGTCACTCCCTACAATGAGCAGTTCTTC. Translating gives CATSVTPYNEQFF.

The V gene is TRBV5-1, the J gene TRBJ2-5, with D maybe TRBD2 (5 bases). V was trimmed by 2 bases and J by 0 bases, leaving 8 bases between them. Germline V gene sequence: CDR1 SGHRS, CDR2 YFSETQ. The CDR3 runs to 14 residues. This CDR3 is CASSLAVNQETQYF. DNA of the CDR3: TGCGCCAGCAGCTTAGCGGTCAACCAAGAGACCCAGTACTTC.

The V call is TRBV24-1, the J call TRBJ1-2; D possibly corresponds to TRBD1 (5 bases). This CDR3 is 14 amino acids long. V lost 6 bases and J lost 4, with 14 bases in between. CDR1 is KGHDR, CDR2 SFDVKD, per germline. The CDR3 sequence is CATSSTGTGYGYTF. In DNA form, the CDR3 reads TGTGCCACCAGTTCTACCGGGACCGGCTATGGCTACACCTTC.

The chain couples TRBV12-5 to TRBJ2-5; D call uncertain. The CDR3 extends over 13 amino acids. The germline V gene has CDR1 LGHNT and CDR2 FRNRAP. The V gene lost 7 bases and the J gene lost 2 bases, with 11 bases spanning the gap. Written as DNA, the CDR3 is TGTGCTAGTGCCCCGGACGGACAAGAGACCCAGTACTTC. Protein sequence: CASAPDGQETQYF.

The gene calls are TRBV6-5 and TRBJ2-1, with 9 bases aligning to TRBD1. Germline values: CDR1 MNHEY, CDR2 SVGAGI. The CDR3 is 13 residues long. V shed 5 bases, J shed 10 bases, and the junction held 6 bases outside the gene matches. The CDR3 DNA follows: TGTGCCAGCAGTAACAGGGGGCGCGGAGAGCAGTTCTTC. It yields the protein CASSNRGRGEQFF.

The chain links TRBV19 to TRBJ1-5; no clear D. Germline CDR1 and CDR2: LNHDA and SQIVND (reference sequence). With 2 bases removed from V and 10 bases from J, the gap between germline ends came to 6 bases. The CDR3 is made up of 11 amino acids. This CDR3 is CASSINGPQHF. The CDR3 DNA reads TGTGCCAGTAGTATAAACGGCCCCCAGCATTTT.

The V gene is TRBV30, the J gene TRBJ1-2, with no clear D. The V gene lost 0 bases and the J gene lost 6 bases, with 5 bases spanning the gap. The CDR3 has 11 amino acids. Germline lookup yields CDR1 GTSNPN and CDR2 SVGIG (reference sequence). The CDR3 is CAWSVQDGYTF. CDR3 in DNA: TGTGCCTGGAGTGTTCAGGATGGCTACACCTTC.

The rearrangement joins TRBV6-5 to TRBJ2-7; 7 bases map to TRBD2. J was trimmed by 3 bases and V by 6 bases; bases with no gene match: 8. Germline V gene sequence: CDR1 MNHEY, CDR2 SVGAGI. The CDR3 has 14 amino acids. The CDR3 here is CASSPASGNYEQYF. The CDR3 DNA is TGTGCCAGCAGCCCCGCTAGCGGAAACTACGAGCAGTACTTC.

The rearrangement links TRBV9 to TRBJ2-7, with no clear D. Germline values: CDR1 SGDLS, CDR2 YYNGEE. V was clipped by 0 bases and J by 7 bases, with 8 bases between them. This CDR3 has 12 residues. CDR3 loop: CASSVGLGEQYF. The DNA of the CDR3 is TGTGCCAGCAGCGTAGGGCTAGGGGAGCAGTACTTC.

The V and J genes are TRBV20-1 and TRBJ2-2; D is undetermined. This CDR3 is 15 amino acids long. The V gene's germline CDR1 is DFQATT and CDR2 SNEGSKA (reference sequence). V lost 5 bases and J lost 5, with 18 bases in between. The CDR3 region is CSAFPDRAQTGELFF. CDR3 nucleotide sequence: TGCAGTGCTTTCCCCGACCGGGCCCAAACCGGGGAGCTGTTTTTT.